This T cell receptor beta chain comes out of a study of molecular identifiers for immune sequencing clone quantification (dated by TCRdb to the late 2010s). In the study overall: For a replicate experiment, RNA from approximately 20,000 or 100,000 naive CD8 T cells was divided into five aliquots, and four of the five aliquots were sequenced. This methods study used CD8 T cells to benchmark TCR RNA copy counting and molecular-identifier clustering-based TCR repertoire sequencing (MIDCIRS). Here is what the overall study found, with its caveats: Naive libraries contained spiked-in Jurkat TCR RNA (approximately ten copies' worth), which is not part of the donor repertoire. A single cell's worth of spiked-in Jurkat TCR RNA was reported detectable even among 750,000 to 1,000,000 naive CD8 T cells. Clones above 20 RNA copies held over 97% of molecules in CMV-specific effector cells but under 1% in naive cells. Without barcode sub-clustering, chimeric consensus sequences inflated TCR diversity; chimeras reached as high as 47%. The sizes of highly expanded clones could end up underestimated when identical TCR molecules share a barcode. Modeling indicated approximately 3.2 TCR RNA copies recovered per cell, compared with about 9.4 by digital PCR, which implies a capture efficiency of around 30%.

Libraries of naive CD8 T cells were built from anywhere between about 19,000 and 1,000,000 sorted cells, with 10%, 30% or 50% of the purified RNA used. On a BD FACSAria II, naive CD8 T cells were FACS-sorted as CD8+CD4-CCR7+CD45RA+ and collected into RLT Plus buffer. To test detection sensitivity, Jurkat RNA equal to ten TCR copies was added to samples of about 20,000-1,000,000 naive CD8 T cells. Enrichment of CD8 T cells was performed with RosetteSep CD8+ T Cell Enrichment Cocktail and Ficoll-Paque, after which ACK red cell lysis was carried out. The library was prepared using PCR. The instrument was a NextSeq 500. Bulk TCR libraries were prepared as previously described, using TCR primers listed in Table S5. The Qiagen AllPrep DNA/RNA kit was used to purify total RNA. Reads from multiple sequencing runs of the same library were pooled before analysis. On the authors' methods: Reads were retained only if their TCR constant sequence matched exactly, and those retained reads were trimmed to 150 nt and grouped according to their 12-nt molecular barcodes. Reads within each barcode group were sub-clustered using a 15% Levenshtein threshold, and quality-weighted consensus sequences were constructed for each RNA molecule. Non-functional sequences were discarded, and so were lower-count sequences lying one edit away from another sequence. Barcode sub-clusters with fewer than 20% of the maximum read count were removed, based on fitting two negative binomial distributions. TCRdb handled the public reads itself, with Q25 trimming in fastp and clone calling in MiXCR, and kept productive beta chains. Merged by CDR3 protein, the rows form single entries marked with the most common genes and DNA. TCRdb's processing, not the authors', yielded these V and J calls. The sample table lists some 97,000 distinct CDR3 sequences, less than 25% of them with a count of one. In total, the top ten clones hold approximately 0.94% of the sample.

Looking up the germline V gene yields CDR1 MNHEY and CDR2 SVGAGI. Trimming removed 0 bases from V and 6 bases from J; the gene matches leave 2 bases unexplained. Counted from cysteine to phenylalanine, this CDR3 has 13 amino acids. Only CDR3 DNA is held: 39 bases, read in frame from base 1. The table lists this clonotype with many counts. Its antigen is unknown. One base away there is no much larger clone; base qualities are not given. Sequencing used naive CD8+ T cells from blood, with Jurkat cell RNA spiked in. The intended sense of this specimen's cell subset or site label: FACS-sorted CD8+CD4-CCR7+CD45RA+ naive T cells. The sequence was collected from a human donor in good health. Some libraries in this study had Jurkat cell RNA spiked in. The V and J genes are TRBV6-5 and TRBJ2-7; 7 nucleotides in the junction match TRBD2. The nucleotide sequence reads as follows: TGTGCCAGCAGTTACTCGCGGGGGAGCGAGCAGTACTTC. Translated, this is CASSYSRGSEQYF.